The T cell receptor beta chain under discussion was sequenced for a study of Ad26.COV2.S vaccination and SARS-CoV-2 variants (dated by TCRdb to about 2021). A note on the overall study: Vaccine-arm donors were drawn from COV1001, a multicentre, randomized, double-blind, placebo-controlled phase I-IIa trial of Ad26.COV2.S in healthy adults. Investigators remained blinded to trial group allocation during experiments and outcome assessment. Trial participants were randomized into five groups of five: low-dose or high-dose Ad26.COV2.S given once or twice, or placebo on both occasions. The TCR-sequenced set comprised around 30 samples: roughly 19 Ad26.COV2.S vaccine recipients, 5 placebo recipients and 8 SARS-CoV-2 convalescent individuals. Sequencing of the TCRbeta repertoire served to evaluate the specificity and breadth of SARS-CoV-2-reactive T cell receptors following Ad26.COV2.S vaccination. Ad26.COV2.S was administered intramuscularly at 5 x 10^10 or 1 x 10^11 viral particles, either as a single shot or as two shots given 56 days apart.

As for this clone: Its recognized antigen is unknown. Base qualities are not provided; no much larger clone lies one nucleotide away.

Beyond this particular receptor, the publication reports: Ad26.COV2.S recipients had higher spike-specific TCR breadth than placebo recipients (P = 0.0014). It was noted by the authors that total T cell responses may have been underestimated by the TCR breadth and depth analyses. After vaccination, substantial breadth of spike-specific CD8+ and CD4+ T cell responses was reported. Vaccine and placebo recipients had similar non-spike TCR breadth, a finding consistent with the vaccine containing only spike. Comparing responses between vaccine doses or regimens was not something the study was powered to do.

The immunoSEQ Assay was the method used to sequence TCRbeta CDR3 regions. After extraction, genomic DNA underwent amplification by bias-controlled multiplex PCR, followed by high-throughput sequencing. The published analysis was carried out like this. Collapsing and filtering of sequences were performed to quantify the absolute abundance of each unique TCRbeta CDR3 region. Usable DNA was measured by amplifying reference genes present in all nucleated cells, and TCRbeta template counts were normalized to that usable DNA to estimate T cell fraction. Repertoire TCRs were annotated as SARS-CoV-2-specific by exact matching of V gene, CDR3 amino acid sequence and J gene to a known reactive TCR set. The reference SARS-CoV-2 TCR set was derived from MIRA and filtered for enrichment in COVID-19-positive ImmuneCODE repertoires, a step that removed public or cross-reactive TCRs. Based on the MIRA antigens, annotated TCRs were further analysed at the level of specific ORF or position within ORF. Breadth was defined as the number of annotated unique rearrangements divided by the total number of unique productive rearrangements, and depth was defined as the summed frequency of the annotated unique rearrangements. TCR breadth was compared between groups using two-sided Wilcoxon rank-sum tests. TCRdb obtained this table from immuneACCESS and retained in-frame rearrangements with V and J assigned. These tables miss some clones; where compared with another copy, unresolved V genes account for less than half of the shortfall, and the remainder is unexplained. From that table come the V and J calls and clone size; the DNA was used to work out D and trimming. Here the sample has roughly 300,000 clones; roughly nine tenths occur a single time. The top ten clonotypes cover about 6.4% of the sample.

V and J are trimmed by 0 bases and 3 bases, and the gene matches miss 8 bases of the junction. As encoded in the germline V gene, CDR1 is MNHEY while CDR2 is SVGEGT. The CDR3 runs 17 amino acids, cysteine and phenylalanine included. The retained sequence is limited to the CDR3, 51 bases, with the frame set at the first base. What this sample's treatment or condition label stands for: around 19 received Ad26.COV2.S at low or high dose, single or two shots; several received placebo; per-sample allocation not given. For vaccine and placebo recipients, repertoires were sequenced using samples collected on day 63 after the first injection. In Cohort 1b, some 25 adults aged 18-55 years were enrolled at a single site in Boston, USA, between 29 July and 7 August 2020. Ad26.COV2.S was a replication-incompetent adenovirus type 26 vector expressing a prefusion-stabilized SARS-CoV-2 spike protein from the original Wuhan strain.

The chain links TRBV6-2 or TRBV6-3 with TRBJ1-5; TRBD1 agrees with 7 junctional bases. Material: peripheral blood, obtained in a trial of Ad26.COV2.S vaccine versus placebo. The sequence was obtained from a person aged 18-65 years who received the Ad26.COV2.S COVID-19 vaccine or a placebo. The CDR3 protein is CASSYSENRGYNQPQHF. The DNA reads TGTGCCAGCAGTTACTCGGAAAACAGGGGTTACAATCAGCCCCAGCATTTT.